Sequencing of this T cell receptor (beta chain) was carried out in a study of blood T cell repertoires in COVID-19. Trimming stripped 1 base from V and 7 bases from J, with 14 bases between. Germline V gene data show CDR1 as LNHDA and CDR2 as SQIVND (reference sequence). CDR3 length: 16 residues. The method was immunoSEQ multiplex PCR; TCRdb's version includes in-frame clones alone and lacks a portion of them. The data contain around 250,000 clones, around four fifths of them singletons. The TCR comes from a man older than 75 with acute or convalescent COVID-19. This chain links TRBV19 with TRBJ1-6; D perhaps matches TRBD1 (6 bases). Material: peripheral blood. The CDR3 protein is CASSIASGQRNSPLHF. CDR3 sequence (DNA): TGTGCCAGTAGTATAGCCTCTGGACAGCGGAATTCACCCCTCCACTTT.